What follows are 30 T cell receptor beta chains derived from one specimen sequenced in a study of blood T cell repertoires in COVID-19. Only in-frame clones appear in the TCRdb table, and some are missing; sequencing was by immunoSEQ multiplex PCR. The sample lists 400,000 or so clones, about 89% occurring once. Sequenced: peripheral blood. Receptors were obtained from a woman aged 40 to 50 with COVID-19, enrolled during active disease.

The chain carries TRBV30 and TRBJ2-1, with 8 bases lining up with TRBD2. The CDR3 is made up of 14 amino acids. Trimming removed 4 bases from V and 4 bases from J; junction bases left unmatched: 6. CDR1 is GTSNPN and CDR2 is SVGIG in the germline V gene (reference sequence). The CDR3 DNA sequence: TGTGCCTGGACTGAGGGACTAGGATACAATGAGCAGTTCTTC. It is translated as CAWTEGLGYNEQFF.

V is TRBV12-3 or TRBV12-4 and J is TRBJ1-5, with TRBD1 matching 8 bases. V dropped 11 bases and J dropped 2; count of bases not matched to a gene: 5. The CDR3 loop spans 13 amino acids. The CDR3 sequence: CAAGQGGNQPQHF. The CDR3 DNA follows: TGTGCCGCAGGACAGGGTGGCAATCAGCCCCAGCATTTT.

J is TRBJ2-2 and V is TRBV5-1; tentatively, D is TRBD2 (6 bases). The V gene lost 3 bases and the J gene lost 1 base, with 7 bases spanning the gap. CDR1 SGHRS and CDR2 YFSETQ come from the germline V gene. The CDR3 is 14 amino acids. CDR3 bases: TGCGCCAGCAGCTATAGCGGGAACACCGGGGAGCTGTTTTTT. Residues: CASSYSGNTGELFF.

CDR3 nucleotides: TGTGCCAGCAGCTTAGGCCCCACTTGGCCCCAGCATTTT. This gives the protein CASSLGPTWPQHF. This chain joins TRBV11-2 and TRBJ1-5; no reliable D call. The V gene lost 1 base and the J gene lost 9 bases, with 10 bases spanning the gap. This CDR3 comprises 13 residues. Germline CDR1 and CDR2: SGHAT and FQNNGV.

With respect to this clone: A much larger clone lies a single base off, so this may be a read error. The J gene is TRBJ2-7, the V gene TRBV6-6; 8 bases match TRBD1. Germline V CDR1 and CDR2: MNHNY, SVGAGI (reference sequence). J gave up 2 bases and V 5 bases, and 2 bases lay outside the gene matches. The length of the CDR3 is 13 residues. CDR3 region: CASSRTGTYEQYF. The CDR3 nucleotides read TGTGCCAGCAGTCGGACAGGGACCTACGAGCAGTACTTC.

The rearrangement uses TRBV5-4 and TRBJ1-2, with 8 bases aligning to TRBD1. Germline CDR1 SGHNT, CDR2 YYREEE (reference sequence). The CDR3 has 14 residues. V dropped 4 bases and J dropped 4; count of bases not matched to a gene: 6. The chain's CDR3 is CASSQFDRGYGYTF. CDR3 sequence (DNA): TGTGCCAGCAGCCAGTTTGACAGGGGCTATGGCTACACCTTC.

CDR3 sequence reads: CASTRTKNTEAFF. The DNA of the CDR3 is TGTGCCAGCACTAGGACAAAGAACACTGAAGCTTTCTTT. V is TRBV28 and J is TRBJ1-1, with D possibly matching TRBD1 (5 bases). Germline-derived CDR1 and CDR2 are MDHEN and SYDVKM. The V and J ends lost 7 bases and 1 base respectively, with 10 bases between them. The CDR3 extends over 13 amino acids.

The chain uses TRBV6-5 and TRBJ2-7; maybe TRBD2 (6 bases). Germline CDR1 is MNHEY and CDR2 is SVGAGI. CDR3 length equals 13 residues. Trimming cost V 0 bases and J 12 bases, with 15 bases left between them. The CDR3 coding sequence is TGTGCCAGCAGTTACTCGATCACGGGAGTCCTGTACTTC. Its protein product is CASSYSITGVLYF.

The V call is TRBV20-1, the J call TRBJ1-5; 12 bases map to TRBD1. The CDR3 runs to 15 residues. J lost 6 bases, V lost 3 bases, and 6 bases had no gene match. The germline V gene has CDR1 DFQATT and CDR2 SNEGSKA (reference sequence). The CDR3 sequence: CSASRGDRGPQPQHF. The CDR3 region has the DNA TGCAGTGCTAGTCGCGGGGACAGGGGGCCTCAGCCCCAGCATTTT.

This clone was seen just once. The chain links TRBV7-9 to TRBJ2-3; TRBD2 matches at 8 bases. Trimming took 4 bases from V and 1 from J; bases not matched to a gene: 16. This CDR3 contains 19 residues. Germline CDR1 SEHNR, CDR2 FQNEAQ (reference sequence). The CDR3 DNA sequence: TGTGCCAGCAGCTCTGGAGGCGCGGGAGGACCAATTGGCACAGATACGCAGTATTTT. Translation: CASSSGGAGGPIGTDTQYF. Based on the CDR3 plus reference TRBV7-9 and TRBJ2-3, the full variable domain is DTGVSQNPRHKITKRGQNVTFRCDPISEHNRLYWYRQTLGQGPEFLTYFQNEAQLEKSRLLSDRFSAERPKGSFSTLEIQRTEQGDSAMYLCASSSGGAGGPIGTDTQYFGPGTRLTVL.

DNA for the CDR3: TGTGCCAGCTCACGAAACCTACTAGCGGGAGGGTTACAAGAGACCCAGTACTTC. Protein product: CASSRNLLAGGLQETQYF. The V and J genes are TRBV18 and TRBJ2-5; 13 positions agree with TRBD2. Germline CDR1 is KGHSH and CDR2 is LQKENI. The junction had 10 bases not matched to a gene; V was cut back by 4 bases and J by 2 bases. This CDR3 is built from 18 residues. The full variable domain, with the rest looked up from reference TRBV18 and TRBJ2-5, is NAGVMQNPRHLVRRRGQEARLRCSPMKGHSHVYWYRQLPEEGLKFMVYLQKENIIDESGMPKERFSAEFPKEGPSILRIQQVVRGDSAAYFCASSRNLLAGGLQETQYFGPGTRLLVL.

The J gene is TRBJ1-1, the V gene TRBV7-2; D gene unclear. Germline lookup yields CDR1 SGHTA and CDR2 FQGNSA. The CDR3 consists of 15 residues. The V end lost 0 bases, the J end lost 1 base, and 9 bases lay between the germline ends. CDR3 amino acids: CASSLALGRNTEAFF. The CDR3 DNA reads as TGTGCCAGCAGCTTAGCGCTGGGCAGGAACACTGAAGCTTTCTTT.

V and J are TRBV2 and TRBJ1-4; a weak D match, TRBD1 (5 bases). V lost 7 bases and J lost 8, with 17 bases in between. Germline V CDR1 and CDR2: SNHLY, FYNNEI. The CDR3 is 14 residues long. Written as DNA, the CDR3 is TGTGCCAGCATAGGGGCTACCCCTATGGAAAAACTGTTTTTT. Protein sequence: CASIGATPMEKLFF.

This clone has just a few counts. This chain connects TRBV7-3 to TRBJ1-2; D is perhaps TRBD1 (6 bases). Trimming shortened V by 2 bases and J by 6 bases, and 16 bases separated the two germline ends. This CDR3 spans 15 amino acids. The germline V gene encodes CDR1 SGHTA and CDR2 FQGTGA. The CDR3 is CASSLGVGTPDGYTF. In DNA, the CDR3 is TGTGCCAGCAGCTTAGGGGTTGGGACACCGGATGGCTACACCTTC. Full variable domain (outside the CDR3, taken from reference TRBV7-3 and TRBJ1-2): GAGVSQTPSNKVTEKGKYVELRCDPISGHTALYWYRQSLGQGPEFLIYFQGTGAADDSGLPNDRFFAVRPEGSVSTLKIQRTERGDSAVYLCASSLGVGTPDGYTFGSGTRLTVV.

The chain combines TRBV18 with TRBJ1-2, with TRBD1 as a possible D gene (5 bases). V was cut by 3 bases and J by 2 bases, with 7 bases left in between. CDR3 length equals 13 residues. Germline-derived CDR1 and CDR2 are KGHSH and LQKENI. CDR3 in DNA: TGTGCCAGCTCACCGAACAGGAACTATGGCTACACCTTC. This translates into CASSPNRNYGYTF. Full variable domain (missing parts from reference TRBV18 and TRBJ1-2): NAGVMQNPRHLVRRRGQEARLRCSPMKGHSHVYWYRQLPEEGLKFMVYLQKENIIDESGMPKERFSAEFPKEGPSILRIQQVVRGDSAAYFCASSPNRNYGYTFGSGTRLTVV.

The CDR3 sequence is CASSLAGTAYNEQFF. CDR3 bases: TGCGCCAGCAGCTTGGCGGGGACAGCTTACAATGAGCAGTTCTTC. The chain uses TRBV5-1 and TRBJ2-1; 7 positions agree with TRBD1. With 0 bases clipped from V and 4 bases from J, the junction kept 4 bases outside the gene matches. The V gene's germline CDR1 is SGHRS and CDR2 YFSETQ. The CDR3 has 15 amino acids.

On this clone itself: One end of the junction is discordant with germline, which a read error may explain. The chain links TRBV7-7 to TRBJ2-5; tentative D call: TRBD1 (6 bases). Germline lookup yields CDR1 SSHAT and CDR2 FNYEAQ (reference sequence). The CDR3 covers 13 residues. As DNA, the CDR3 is TGTGCTAGCAGCTTGGACAGCCAAGAGACCCAGTACTTC. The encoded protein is CASSLDSQETQYF.

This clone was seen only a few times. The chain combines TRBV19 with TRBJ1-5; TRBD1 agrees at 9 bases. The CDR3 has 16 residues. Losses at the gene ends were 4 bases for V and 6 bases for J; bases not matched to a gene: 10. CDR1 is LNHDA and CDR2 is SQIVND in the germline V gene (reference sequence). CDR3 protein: CASSNPGQGESQPQHF. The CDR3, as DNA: TGTGCCAGTAGTAACCCGGGACAGGGAGAGAGTCAGCCCCAGCATTTT.

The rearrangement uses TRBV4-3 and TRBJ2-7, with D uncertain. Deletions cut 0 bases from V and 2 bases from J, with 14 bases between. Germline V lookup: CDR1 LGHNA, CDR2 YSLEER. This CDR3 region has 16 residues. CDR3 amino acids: CASSQDKSPTPYEQYF. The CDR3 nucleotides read TGCGCCAGCAGCCAAGATAAGTCCCCGACACCCTACGAGCAGTACTTC.

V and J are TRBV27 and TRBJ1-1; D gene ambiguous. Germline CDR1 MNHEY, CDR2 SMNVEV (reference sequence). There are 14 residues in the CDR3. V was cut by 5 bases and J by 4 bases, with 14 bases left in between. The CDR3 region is CASSITGVGTEAFF. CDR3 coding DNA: TGTGCCAGCAGTATAACCGGGGTTGGCACTGAAGCTTTCTTT.

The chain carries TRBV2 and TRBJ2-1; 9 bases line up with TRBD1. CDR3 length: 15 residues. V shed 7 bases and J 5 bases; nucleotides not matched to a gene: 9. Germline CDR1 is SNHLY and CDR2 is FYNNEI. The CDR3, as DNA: TGTGCCAGCAACAAGGGACAGGGAGTAAACAATGAGCAGTTCTTC. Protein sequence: CASNKGQGVNNEQFF.

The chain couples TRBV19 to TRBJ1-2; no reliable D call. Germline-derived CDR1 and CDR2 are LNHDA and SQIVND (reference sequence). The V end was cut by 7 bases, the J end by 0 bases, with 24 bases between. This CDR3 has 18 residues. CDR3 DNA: TGTGCCAGTAATGGCGGGAGAGGCAGCTTGTTAGCTAACTATGGCTACACCTTC. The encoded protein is CASNGGRGSLLANYGYTF.

This CDR3 reads CASSLTTGRVVYQPQHF. CDR3 sequence (DNA): TGTGCCAGCAGCTTAACGACGGGCAGGGTAGTGTATCAGCCCCAGCATTTT. The J gene is TRBJ1-5, the V gene TRBV7-8; D is perhaps TRBD1 (5 bases). Deletions cut 2 bases from V and 5 bases from J, with 19 bases between. The CDR3 runs to 17 residues. CDR1 and CDR2 (germline): SGHVS, FQNEAQ.

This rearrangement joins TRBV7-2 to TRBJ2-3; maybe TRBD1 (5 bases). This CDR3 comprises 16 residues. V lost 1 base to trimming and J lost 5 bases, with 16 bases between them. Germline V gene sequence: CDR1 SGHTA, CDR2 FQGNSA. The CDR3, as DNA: TGTGCCAGCAGCTTAGTCTCCGGGCAGGGAAGAGATACGCAGTATTTT. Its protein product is CASSLVSGQGRDTQYF. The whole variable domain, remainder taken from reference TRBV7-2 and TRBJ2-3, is GAGVSQSPSNKVTEKGKDVELRCDPISGHTALYWYRQSLGQGLEFLIYFQGNSAPDKSGLPSDRFSAERTGGSVSTLTIQRTQQEDSAVYLCASSLVSGQGRDTQYFGPGTRLTVL.

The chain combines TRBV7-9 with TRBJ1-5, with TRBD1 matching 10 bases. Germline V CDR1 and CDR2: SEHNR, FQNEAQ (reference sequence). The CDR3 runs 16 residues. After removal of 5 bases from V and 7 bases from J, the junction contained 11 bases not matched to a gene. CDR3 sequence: CASSISGTGDVQPQHF. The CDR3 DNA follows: TGTGCCAGCAGCATATCCGGGACAGGGGATGTCCAGCCCCAGCATTTT. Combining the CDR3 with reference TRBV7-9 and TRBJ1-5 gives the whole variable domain DTGVSQNPRHKITKRGQNVTFRCDPISEHNRLYWYRQTLGQGPEFLTYFQNEAQLEKSRLLSDRFSAERPKGSFSTLEIQRTEQGDSAMYLCASSISGTGDVQPQHFGDGTRLSIL.

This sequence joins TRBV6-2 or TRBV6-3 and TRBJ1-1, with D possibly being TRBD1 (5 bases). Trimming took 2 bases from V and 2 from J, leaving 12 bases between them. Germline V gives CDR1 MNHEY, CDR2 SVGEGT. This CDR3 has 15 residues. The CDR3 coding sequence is TGTGCCAGCAGTTACCGGACACTGCCCAACACTGAAGCTTTCTTT. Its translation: CASSYRTLPNTEAFF.

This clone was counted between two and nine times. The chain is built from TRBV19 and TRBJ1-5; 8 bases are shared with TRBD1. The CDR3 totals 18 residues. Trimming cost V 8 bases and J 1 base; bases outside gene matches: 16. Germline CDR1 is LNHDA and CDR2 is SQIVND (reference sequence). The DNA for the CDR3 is TGTGCCAGTCGGGAGCAGGGGGCTACATCTGTGAGCAATCAGCCCCAGCATTTT. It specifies CASREQGATSVSNQPQHF.

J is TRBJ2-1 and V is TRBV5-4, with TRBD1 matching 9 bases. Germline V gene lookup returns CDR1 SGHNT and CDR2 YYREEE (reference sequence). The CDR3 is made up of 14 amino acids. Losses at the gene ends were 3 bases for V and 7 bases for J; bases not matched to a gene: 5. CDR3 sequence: CASSSTGTGNEQFF. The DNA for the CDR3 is TGTGCCAGCAGCTCGACCGGGACAGGGAATGAGCAGTTCTTC.

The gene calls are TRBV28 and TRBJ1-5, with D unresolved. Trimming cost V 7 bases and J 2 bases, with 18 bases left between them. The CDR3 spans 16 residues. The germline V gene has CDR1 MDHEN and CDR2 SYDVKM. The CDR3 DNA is TGTGCCAGCACCCCATCCGGGTTGGCAGGCAATCAGCCCCAGCATTTT. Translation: CASTPSGLAGNQPQHF.

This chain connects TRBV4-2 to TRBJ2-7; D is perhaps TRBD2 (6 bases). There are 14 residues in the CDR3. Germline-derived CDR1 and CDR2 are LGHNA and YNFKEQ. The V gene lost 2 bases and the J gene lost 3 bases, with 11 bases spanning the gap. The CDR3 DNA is TGTGCCAGCAGCCAAATCGGGCGGGGCTACGAGCAGTACTTC. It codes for CASSQIGRGYEQYF.